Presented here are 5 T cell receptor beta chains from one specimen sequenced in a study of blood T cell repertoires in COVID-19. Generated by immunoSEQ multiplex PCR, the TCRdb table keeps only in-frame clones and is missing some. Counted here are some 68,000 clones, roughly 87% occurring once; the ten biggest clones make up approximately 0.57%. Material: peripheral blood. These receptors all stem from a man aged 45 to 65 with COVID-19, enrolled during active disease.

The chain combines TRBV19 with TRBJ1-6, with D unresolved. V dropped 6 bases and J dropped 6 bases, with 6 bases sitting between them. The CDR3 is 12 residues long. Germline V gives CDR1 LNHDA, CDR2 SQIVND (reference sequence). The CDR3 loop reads CASRRTNSPLHF. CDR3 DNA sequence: TGTGCCAGTAGGAGAACTAATTCACCCCTCCACTTT.

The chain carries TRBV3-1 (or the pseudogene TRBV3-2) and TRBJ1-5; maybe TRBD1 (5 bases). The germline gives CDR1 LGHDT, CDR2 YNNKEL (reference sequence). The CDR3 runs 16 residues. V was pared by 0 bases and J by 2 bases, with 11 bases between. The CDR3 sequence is CASSQDSRGGNQPQHF. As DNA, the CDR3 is TGTGCCAGCAGCCAAGATAGTAGGGGCGGCAATCAGCCCCAGCATTTT.

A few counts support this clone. CDR3 nucleotide sequence: TGTGCCAGCAGCCAACAGGGGGCGCGGAACTATGGCTACACCTTC. Translation gives CASSQQGARNYGYTF. V usage is TRBV14 and J usage is TRBJ1-2, with 8 bases matching TRBD1. The V segment lost 2 bases and the J segment 2 bases; nucleotides outside the gene matches: 4. There are 15 residues in the CDR3. Germline-derived CDR1 and CDR2 are SGHDN and FVKESK.

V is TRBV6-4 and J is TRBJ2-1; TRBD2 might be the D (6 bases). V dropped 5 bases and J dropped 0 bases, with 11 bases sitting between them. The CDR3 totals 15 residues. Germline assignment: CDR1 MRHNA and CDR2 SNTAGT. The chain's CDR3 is CASSQDGSSYNEQFF. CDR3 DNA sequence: TGTGCCAGCAGTCAGGACGGGAGCTCCTACAATGAGCAGTTCTTC.

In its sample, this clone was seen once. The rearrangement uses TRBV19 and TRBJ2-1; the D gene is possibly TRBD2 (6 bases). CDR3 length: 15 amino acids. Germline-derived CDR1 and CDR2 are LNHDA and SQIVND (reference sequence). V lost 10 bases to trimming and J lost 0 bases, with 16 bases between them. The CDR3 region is CATHSRGSSYNEQFF. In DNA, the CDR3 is TGTGCCACCCATAGCCGGGGGAGCTCCTACAATGAGCAGTTCTTC.